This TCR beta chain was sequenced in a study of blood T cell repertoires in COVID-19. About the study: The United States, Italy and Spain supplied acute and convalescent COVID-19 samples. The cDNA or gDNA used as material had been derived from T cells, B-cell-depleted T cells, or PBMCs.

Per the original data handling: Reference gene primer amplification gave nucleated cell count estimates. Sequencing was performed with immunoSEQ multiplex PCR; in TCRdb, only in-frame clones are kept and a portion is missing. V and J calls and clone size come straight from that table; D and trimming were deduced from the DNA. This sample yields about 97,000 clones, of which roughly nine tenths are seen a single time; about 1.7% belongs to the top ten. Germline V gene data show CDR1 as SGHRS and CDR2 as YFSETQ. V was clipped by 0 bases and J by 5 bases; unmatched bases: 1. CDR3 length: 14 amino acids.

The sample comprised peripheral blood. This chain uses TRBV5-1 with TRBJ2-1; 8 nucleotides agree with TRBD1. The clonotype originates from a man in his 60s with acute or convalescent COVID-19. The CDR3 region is CASSLGQGNNEQFF. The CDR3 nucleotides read TGCGCCAGCAGCTTGGGACAGGGGAACAATGAGCAGTTCTTC.